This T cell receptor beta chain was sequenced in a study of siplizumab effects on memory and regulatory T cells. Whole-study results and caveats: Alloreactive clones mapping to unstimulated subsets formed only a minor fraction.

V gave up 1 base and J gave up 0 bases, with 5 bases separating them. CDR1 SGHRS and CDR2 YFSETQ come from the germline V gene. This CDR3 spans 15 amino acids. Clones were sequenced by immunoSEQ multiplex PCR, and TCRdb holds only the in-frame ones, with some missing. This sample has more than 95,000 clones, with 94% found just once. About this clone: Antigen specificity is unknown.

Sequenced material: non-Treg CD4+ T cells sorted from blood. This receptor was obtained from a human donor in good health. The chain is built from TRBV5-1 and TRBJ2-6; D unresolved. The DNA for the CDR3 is TGCGCCAGCAGCTTGATTGGCTCTGGGGCCAACGTCCTGACTTTC. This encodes CASSLIGSGANVLTF.